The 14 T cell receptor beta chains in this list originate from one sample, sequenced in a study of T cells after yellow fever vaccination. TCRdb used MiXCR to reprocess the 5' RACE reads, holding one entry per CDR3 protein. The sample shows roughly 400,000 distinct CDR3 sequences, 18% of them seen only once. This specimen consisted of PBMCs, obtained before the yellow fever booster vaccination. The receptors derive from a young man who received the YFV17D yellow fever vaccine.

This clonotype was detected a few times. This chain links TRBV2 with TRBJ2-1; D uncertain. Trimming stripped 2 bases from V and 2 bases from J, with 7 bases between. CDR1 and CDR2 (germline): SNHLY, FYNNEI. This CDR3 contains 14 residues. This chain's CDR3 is CASSELATYNEQFF. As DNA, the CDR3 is TGTGCCAGCAGTGAACTCGCAACCTACAATGAGCAGTTCTTC.

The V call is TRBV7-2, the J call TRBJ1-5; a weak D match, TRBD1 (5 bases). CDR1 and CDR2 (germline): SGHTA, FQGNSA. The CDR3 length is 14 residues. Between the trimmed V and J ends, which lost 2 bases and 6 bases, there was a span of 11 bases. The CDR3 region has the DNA TGTGCCAGCAGCTTATTGGAGGGGCCTCAGCCCCAGCATTTT. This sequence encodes CASSLLEGPQPQHF. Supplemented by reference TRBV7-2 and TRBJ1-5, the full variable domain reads GAGVSQSPSNKVTEKGKDVELRCDPISGHTALYWYRQSLGQGLEFLIYFQGNSAPDKSGLPSDRFSAERTGGSVSTLTIQRTQQEDSAVYLCASSLLEGPQPQHFGDGTRLSIL.

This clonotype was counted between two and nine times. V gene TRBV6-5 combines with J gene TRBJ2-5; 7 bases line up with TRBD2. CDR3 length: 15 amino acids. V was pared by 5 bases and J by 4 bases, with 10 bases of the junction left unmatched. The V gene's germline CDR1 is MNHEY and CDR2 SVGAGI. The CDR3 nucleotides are TGTGCCAGCAGTCCGCGGGGGTCCCCAGGAGAGACCCAGTACTTC. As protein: CASSPRGSPGETQYF.

The CDR3 DNA follows: TGTGCCAGCAGCTACCCAGGGGAGGGGCATGAAAAACTGTTTTTT. Its protein product is CASSYPGEGHEKLFF. The chain carries TRBV7-8 and TRBJ1-4, with D perhaps matching TRBD1 (6 bases). Looked up from germline, CDR1 is SGHVS and CDR2 is FQNEAQ. This CDR3 is built from 15 residues. Trimming cost V 4 bases and J 6 bases, with 15 bases left between them.

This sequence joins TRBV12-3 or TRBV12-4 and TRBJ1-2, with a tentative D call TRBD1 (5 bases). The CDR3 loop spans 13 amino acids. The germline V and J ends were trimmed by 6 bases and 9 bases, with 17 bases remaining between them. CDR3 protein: CASSRDRDFSYTF. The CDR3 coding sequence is TGTGCCAGCAGCCGTGACAGAGATTTTAGCTACACCTTC.

CDR3 in DNA: TGTGCCAGCAGCCCACCCTTAATCTGGGTGACCGGGGAGCTGTTTTTT. It translates to CASSPPLIWVTGELFF. The chain employs TRBV12-3 or TRBV12-4 and TRBJ2-2, with D unclear. This CDR3 has 16 residues. V gave up 6 bases and J gave up 5 bases, with 19 bases separating them.

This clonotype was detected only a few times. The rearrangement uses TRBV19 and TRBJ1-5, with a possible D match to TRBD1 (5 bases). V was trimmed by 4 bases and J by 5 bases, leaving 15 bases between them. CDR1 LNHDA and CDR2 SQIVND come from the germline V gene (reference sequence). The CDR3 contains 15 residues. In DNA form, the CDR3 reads TGTGCCAGTAGTACAGAACAGGAATTGTATCAGCCCCAGCATTTT. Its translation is CASSTEQELYQPQHF.

CDR3 sequence: CASSRQGLSGNTIYF. CDR3 DNA sequence: TGTGCCAGCAGTCGACAGGGGCTCTCTGGAAACACCATATATTTT. The V gene is TRBV6-5, the J gene TRBJ1-3; 8 bases match TRBD1. The CDR3 is 15 amino acids. The ends lost 5 bases at V and 0 bases at J; junction bases unmatched: 3. CDR1 is MNHEY and CDR2 is SVGAGI in the germline V gene.

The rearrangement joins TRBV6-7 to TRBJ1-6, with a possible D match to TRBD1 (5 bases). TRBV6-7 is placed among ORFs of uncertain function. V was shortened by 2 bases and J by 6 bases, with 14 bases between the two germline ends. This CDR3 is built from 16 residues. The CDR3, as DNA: TGTGCCAGCAGTTACACCCGGCGGCAGGGTAATTCACCCCTCCACTTT. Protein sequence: CASSYTRRQGNSPLHF.

The CDR3 DNA reads TGCGCCAGCAGCCAAGCGGGGACAGGGCTAAGCTCTGGAAACACCATATATTTT. Translated, it gives CASSQAGTGLSSGNTIYF. The rearrangement links TRBV4-3 to TRBJ1-3; 9 bases fit TRBD1. This CDR3 spans 18 amino acids. Trimming at V came to 1 base and at J to 0 bases, leaving 7 bases not matched to a gene. CDR1 is LGHNA and CDR2 is YSLEER in the germline V gene.

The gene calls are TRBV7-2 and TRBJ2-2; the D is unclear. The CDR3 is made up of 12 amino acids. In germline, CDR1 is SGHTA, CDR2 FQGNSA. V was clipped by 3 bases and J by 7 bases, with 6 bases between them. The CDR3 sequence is CASSFTGGELFF. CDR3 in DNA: TGTGCCAGCAGCTTTACTGGCGGGGAGCTGTTTTTT. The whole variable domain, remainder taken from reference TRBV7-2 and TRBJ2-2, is GAGVSQSPSNKVTEKGKDVELRCDPISGHTALYWYRQSLGQGLEFLIYFQGNSAPDKSGLPSDRFSAERTGGSVSTLTIQRTQQEDSAVYLCASSFTGGELFFGEGSRLTVL.

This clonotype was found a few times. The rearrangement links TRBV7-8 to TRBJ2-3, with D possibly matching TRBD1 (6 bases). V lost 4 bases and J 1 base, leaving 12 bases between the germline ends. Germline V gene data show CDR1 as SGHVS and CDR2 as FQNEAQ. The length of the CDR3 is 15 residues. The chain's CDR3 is CASSSWTAGTDTQYF. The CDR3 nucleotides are TGTGCCAGCAGCTCGTGGACAGCCGGCACAGATACGCAGTATTTT.

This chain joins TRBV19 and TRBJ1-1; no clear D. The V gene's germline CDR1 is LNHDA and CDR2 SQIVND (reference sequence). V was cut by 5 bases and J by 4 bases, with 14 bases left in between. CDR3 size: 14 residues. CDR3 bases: TGTGCCAGTAGTCGACGGGAGGAGGCCACTGAAGCTTTCTTT. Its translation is CASSRREEATEAFF.

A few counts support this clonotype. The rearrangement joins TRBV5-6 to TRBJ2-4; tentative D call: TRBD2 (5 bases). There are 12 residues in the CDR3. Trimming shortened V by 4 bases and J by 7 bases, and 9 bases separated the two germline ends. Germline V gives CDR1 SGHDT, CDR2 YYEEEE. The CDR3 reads CASSPGGNIQYF. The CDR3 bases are TGTGCCAGCAGCCCCGGAGGCAACATTCAGTACTTC.